Following are 21 T cell receptor beta chains from one sample sequenced in a study of T cell responses to AZD1222 COVID-19 vaccine (dated by TCRdb to the early 2020s). The sample's time point, from its label and the paper: baseline before first vaccination. Libraries were built with the immunoSEQ multiplex PCR assay. As stored in TCRdb, this immuneACCESS dataset retains in-frame rearrangements with V and J assigned. A fraction of the clones does not appear; measured against another copy, unresolved V genes explain less than half of the discrepancy, and the remainder lacks a known reason. The sample profile shows 90,000 to 120,000 clones; 75% to 90% of them were found once. Over 3.5% of the sample is taken by the ten largest. The material sequenced was peripheral blood, taken on day 0 of AZD1222 vaccination. These TCRs come from an adult in good health.

V and J are TRBV4-2 and TRBJ2-5; 7 bases fit TRBD2. The germline gives CDR1 LGHNA, CDR2 YNFKEQ. CDR3 size: 16 residues. The ends lost 1 base at V and 5 bases at J; junction bases unmatched: 10. The DNA for the CDR3 is TGTGCCAGCAGCCAAGTAAGAGAGGCGGGGGACGAGACCCAGTACTTC. Translating it yields CASSQVREAGDETQYF.

V gene TRBV18 combines with J gene TRBJ2-3; 7 positions match TRBD1. The germline V gene has CDR1 KGHSH and CDR2 LQKENI. The CDR3 covers 16 residues. V lost 2 bases to trimming and J lost 2 bases; unmatched junction nucleotides: 7. CDR3 coding DNA: TGTGCCAGCTCACCAATTGAGGGGGCGGACACAGATACGCAGTATTTT. It specifies CASSPIEGADTDTQYF.

This sequence joins TRBV11-2 and TRBJ1-3; D is perhaps TRBD1 (6 bases). The V and J ends lost 1 base and 4 bases respectively, with 8 bases between them. This CDR3 has 14 amino acids. The germline V gene has CDR1 SGHAT and CDR2 FQNNGV. The CDR3 nucleotides are TGTGCCAGCAGCTTAGGGCAGGGGGGAAACACCATATATTTT. It encodes CASSLGQGGNTIYF.

This chain links TRBV30 with TRBJ1-2, with 7 bases lining up with TRBD1. This CDR3 region has 12 residues. Germline CDR1 reads GTSNPN; CDR2 reads SVGIG (reference sequence). The V and J ends lost 5 bases and 4 bases, in that order; junction bases with no gene match: 4. The DNA for the CDR3 is TGTGCCTGGGGACAGGCACCCTATGGCTACACCTTC. Protein sequence: CAWGQAPYGYTF. The full variable domain, its missing parts supplied by reference TRBV30 and TRBJ1-2, is SQTIHQWPATLVQPVGSPLSLECTVEGTSNPNLYWYRQAAGRGLQLLFYSVGIGQISSEVPQNLSASRPQDRQFILSSKKLLLSDSGFYLCAWGQAPYGYTFGSGTRLTVV.

The chain joins TRBV3-1 (or the pseudogene TRBV3-2) to TRBJ1-2, with D maybe TRBD1 (6 bases). V lost 3 bases and J 1 base, leaving 12 bases between the germline ends. Germline CDR1 reads LGHDT; CDR2 reads YNNKEL (reference sequence). The CDR3 is 15 residues long. Here the CDR3 reads CASSHGTGRNYGYTF. CDR3 DNA sequence: TGTGCCAGCAGCCACGGTACAGGGCGTAACTATGGCTACACCTTC.

The V call is TRBV7-9, the J call TRBJ1-1; the D is unclear. V lost 0 bases to trimming and J lost 8 bases, with 10 bases between them. Germline-derived CDR1 and CDR2 are SEHNR and FQNEAQ (reference sequence). CDR3 length: 13 amino acids. The chain's CDR3 is CASSLADRREAFF. The CDR3 DNA reads TGTGCCAGCAGCTTAGCCGACCGACGGGAAGCTTTCTTT.

This rearrangement joins TRBV7-8 to TRBJ2-3, with 7 bases that match TRBD1. Losses at the gene ends were 5 bases for V and 2 bases for J; bases not matched to a gene: 4. The length of the CDR3 is 14 residues. Looked up from germline, CDR1 is SGHVS and CDR2 is FQNEAQ. CDR3 nucleotides: TGTGCCAGCAGCCTTGGGACAGACACAGATACGCAGTATTTT. It encodes CASSLGTDTDTQYF.

In regard to this clone: Other DNA sequences in the sample encode the same CDR3. The rearrangement uses TRBV7-3 and TRBJ2-7; TRBD2 matches 8 bases. The germline CDR1 and CDR2 sequences are SGHTA and FQGTGA. V lost 5 bases, J lost 0 bases, and 3 bases stayed unmatched. The CDR3 consists of 14 residues. In DNA form, the CDR3 reads TGTGCCAGCAGCGCAAGCGGGAGCTCCTACGAGCAGTACTTC. Encoded protein: CASSASGSSYEQYF.

V gene TRBV9 combines with J gene TRBJ2-3; 8 bases are shared with TRBD2. CDR3 length: 17 amino acids. V shed 0 bases, J shed 1 base, and the junction held 7 bases outside the gene matches. Germline lookup yields CDR1 SGDLS and CDR2 YYNGEE. The CDR3, as DNA: TGTGCCAGCAGCGTAGAACCTCGTAGCGGGGGCACAGATACGCAGTATTTT. Its translation is CASSVEPRSGGTDTQYF.

This clone is a singleton in its sample. Written as DNA, the CDR3 is TGTGCCAGCAGCCTCGGGGGGGGAGGCACAGATACGCAGTATTTT. Protein product: CASSLGGGGTDTQYF. The chain joins TRBV7-6 to TRBJ2-3; 8 bases match TRBD2. CDR1 SGHVS and CDR2 FNYEAQ come from the germline V gene. The CDR3 is 15 residues long. V dropped 5 bases and J dropped 1; count of bases not matched to a gene: 5.

The CDR3 sequence: CASSPILGEQFF. Written as DNA, the CDR3 is TGTGCCAGCAGTCCTATATTAGGTGAGCAGTTCTTC. The genes are TRBV12-3 or TRBV12-4 and TRBJ2-1; D gene unclear. CDR3 length equals 12 residues. Trimming shortened V by 5 bases and J by 9 bases, and 11 bases separated the two germline ends.

The chain joins TRBV5-1 to TRBJ2-7; no firm D call. V was trimmed by 0 bases and J by 3 bases, leaving 16 bases between them. The length of the CDR3 is 16 residues. Germline loops: CDR1 SGHRS, CDR2 YFSETQ. CDR3 DNA sequence: TGCGCCAGCAGCTTGGATAATACAGCGTACGTCTACGAGCAGTACTTC. It yields the protein CASSLDNTAYVYEQYF.

This chain links TRBV20-1 with TRBJ2-7; D is undetermined. This CDR3 is 11 amino acids long. Trimming cost V 6 bases and J 5 bases, with 11 bases left between them. The germline V gene encodes CDR1 DFQATT and CDR2 SNEGSKA (reference sequence). CDR3 sequence: CSASPMDEQYF. The CDR3, as DNA: TGCAGTGCCTCTCCTATGGACGAGCAGTACTTC.

The chain recombines TRBV11-1 with TRBJ2-2; 8 nucleotides agree with TRBD1. Germline V gives CDR1 SGHAT, CDR2 FQDESV (reference sequence). V shed 2 bases, J shed 6 bases, and the junction held 5 bases outside the gene matches. There are 15 residues in the CDR3. CDR3 DNA sequence: TGTGCCAGCAGCTTAAGACAGGGGATCCCCGGGGAGCTGTTTTTT. Residues: CASSLRQGIPGELFF.

The rearrangement links TRBV19 to TRBJ2-7; weak D call: TRBD2 (5 bases). CDR1 and CDR2 (germline): LNHDA, SQIVND (reference sequence). The CDR3 length is 12 residues. Trimming removed 3 bases at V and 6 bases at J, with 9 bases between. The DNA for the CDR3 is TGTGCCAGTAGTATCAGAGGGAGCGAGCAGTACTTC. Translated: CASSIRGSEQYF.

The gene calls are TRBV7-6 and TRBJ1-1, with D possibly matching TRBD1 (5 bases). The V gene's germline CDR1 is SGHVS and CDR2 FNYEAQ. Trimming removed 4 bases from V and 4 bases from J, with 22 bases in between. The CDR3 consists of 17 residues. The CDR3 protein is CASSSGGRRLLPTEAFF. In DNA, the CDR3 is TGTGCCAGCAGCTCCGGGGGACGGCGGCTATTACCCACTGAAGCTTTCTTT.

A single count supports this clone. J is TRBJ1-1 and V is TRBV30; unclear D gene. Germline V gene sequence: CDR1 GTSNPN, CDR2 SVGIG (reference sequence). The CDR3 runs to 14 residues. Trimming took 3 bases from V and 0 from J, leaving 11 bases between them. The CDR3 region is CAWRIAVVNTEAFF. In DNA, the CDR3 is TGTGCCTGGAGGATAGCGGTGGTGAACACTGAAGCTTTCTTT. Drawing the rest from reference TRBV30 and TRBJ1-1, the complete variable domain is SQTIHQWPATLVQPVGSPLSLECTVEGTSNPNLYWYRQAAGRGLQLLFYSVGIGQISSEVPQNLSASRPQDRQFILSSKKLLLSDSGFYLCAWRIAVVNTEAFFGQGTRLTVV.

This clone was seen once. The rearrangement joins TRBV18 to TRBJ1-5; D is uncertain. V lost 6 bases, J lost 2 bases, and 11 bases lay in between. Germline V CDR1 and CDR2: KGHSH, LQKENI. The CDR3 has 14 amino acids. CDR3 in amino acids: CASSPFGGNQPQHF. CDR3 DNA: TGTGCCAGCTCCCCCTTTGGGGGCAATCAGCCCCAGCATTTT.

This chain links TRBV3-1 (or the pseudogene TRBV3-2) with TRBJ1-1, with no clear D. V was trimmed by 4 bases and J by 4 bases, leaving 16 bases between them. This CDR3 has 15 residues. The germline V gene encodes CDR1 LGHDT and CDR2 YNNKEL (reference sequence). The CDR3 sequence: CASSPGPLGSTEAFF. CDR3 DNA sequence: TGTGCCAGCAGCCCCGGACCTCTGGGGTCCACTGAAGCTTTCTTT.

The chain links TRBV7-8 to TRBJ2-7; D may match TRBD1 or TRBD2 (7 bases each). The CDR3 runs to 15 residues. CDR1 and CDR2 from the germline V gene are SGHVS and FQNEAQ. The V and J ends lost 5 bases and 2 bases respectively, with 16 bases between them. CDR3 bases: TGTGCCAGCAGCCAAGGGGGCGGGAGCACCTACGAGCAGTACTTC. It codes for CASSQGGGSTYEQYF.

The chain links TRBV6-4 to TRBJ2-1; 13 bases map to TRBD2. The CDR3 runs 14 residues. J was trimmed by 9 bases and V by 6 bases; bases with no gene match: 5. CDR1 and CDR2 (germline): MRHNA, SNTAGT. CDR3 residues: CASRGTSGIVEQFF. The CDR3 coding sequence is TGTGCCAGCAGGGGGACTAGCGGGATTGTTGAGCAGTTCTTC.